These 27 T cell receptor beta chains came from one sample sequenced in a study of cytomegalovirus exposure and HLA in healthy donors. In the PCR, 60 Vbeta and 13 Jbeta primers were used. Clones were read by immunoSEQ multiplex PCR, and TCRdb kept only the in-frame ones, dropping some. The repertoire has roughly 160,000 clones, 85% of them found once; the top ten carry 1%. Input material: PBMCs. The source of these receptors is a boy aged 2-9 years in good health and CMV-seronegative.

The chain recombines TRBV7-9 with TRBJ2-2, with 7 bases identical to TRBD2. V was pared by 5 bases and J by 10 bases, with 10 bases of the junction left unmatched. The CDR3 contains 14 residues. Germline-derived CDR1 and CDR2 are SEHNR and FQNEAQ (reference sequence). The DNA of the CDR3 is TGTGCCAGCAGCCCGCCTCGGGGGGATGTGGAGCTGTTTTTT. This translates into CASSPPRGDVELFF.

As to this clone: The junction departs from the called germline gene at one end, perhaps through a read error. The chain combines TRBV29-1 with TRBJ1-1, with TRBD1 as a possible D gene (5 bases). The CDR3 totals 12 residues. Germline V gene sequence: CDR1 SQVTM, CDR2 ANQGSEA. As DNA, the CDR3 is TGCAGCGTTGTCAGGGCGAACGCTGAAGCTTTCTTT. Amino acids: CSVVRANAEAFF.

The chain recombines TRBV19 with TRBJ1-1; D gene unclear. Germline V gives CDR1 LNHDA, CDR2 SQIVND (reference sequence). V lost 3 bases, J lost 2 bases, and 16 bases lay in between. This CDR3 spans 16 amino acids. This CDR3 reads CASSIVLFGTNTEAFF. In DNA, the CDR3 is TGTGCCAGTAGTATCGTTCTGTTTGGCACCAACACTGAAGCTTTCTTT.

V is TRBV6-1 and J is TRBJ1-6; 7 bases match TRBD1. CDR1 is MNHNS, CDR2 SASEGT, per germline. Unmatched junction bases numbered 3, after V lost 7 bases and J lost 6 bases. This CDR3 has 13 amino acids. The CDR3 sequence is CASMYRGNSPLHF. CDR3 in DNA: TGTGCCAGCATGTACAGGGGTAATTCACCCCTCCACTTT.

This chain uses TRBV9 with TRBJ2-7; TRBD2 is a possible D gene (5 bases). The V gene lost 5 bases and the J gene lost 3 bases, with 12 bases spanning the gap. The CDR3 sequence is 13 residues long. Germline CDR1 SGDLS, CDR2 YYNGEE. The CDR3 DNA reads TGTGCCAGCAGTTCGAGCGGTGACTACGAGCAGTACTTC. It encodes CASSSSGDYEQYF.

This clone was counted a single time. The chain joins TRBV10-3 to TRBJ2-1; D perhaps matches TRBD1 (6 bases). Trimming cost V 2 bases and J 7 bases, with 12 bases left between them. Germline V gene sequence: CDR1 ENHRY, CDR2 SYGVKD. CDR3 length equals 14 residues. The CDR3 sequence is CAISERQGINEQFF. CDR3 nucleotides: TGTGCCATCAGTGAGCGCCAGGGGATTAATGAGCAGTTCTTC.

The rearrangement uses TRBV30 and TRBJ2-5; TRBD1 might be the D (5 bases). Per germline, CDR1 GTSNPN and CDR2 SVGIG (reference sequence). V lost 1 base to trimming and J lost 0 bases, with 12 bases between them. CDR3 length: 15 residues. The CDR3 DNA reads as TGTGCCTGGAGTGAAGGTTCAGGGTACCAAGAGACCCAGTACTTC. Translated, it gives CAWSEGSGYQETQYF.

This clone has a single count. The rearrangement links TRBV11-1 to TRBJ2-5; tentatively, D is TRBD1 (6 bases). Trimming removed 3 bases from V and 0 bases from J, with 14 bases in between. Germline CDR1 and CDR2: SGHAT and FQDESV (reference sequence). This CDR3 contains 16 residues. The CDR3 loop reads CASSFWGQEDQETQYF. CDR3 in DNA: TGTGCCAGCAGCTTCTGGGGGCAGGAGGACCAAGAGACCCAGTACTTC.

The count of this clone is one. V is TRBV29-1 and J is TRBJ2-3, with 13 bases that match TRBD2. The CDR3 covers 19 residues. Per germline, CDR1 SQVTM and CDR2 ANQGSEA. Trimming took 3 bases from V and 4 from J; bases not matched to a gene: 16. As DNA, the CDR3 is TGCAGCGTTGAGTTTTGGGGATCTGGGACTAGCGGGACCCCAGATACGCAGTATTTT. Translation gives CSVEFWGSGTSGTPDTQYF.

The V call is TRBV14, the J call TRBJ2-3, with D perhaps matching TRBD2 (6 bases). In germline, CDR1 is SGHDN, CDR2 FVKESK. V was cut by 6 bases and J by 1 base, with 17 bases left in between. The CDR3 has 16 amino acids. The CDR3, as DNA: TGTGCCAGCAGTCGGGAGTCCATTTGGGGCACAGATACGCAGTATTTT. Translating gives CASSRESIWGTDTQYF.

The CDR3 sequence: CASSLGGRAFF. The CDR3 region has the DNA TGTGCCAGCAGTTTAGGGGGGAGGGCTTTCTTT. The chain carries TRBV28 and TRBJ1-1, with D perhaps matching TRBD1 (5 bases). CDR1 is MDHEN, CDR2 SYDVKM, per germline. Trimming pared 2 bases from V and 11 bases from J, leaving 9 bases between. The CDR3 length is 11 residues.

The rearrangement joins TRBV5-4 to TRBJ2-7; D might be TRBD1 (5 bases). V was pared by 2 bases and J by 2 bases, with 14 bases between. Germline CDR1 SGHNT, CDR2 YYREEE (reference sequence). CDR3 length: 15 amino acids. The CDR3 region has the DNA TGTGCCAGCAGCTTCTCTCTCGCGGACACCTACGAGCAGTACTTC. Translated, it gives CASSFSLADTYEQYF.

The chain employs TRBV2 and TRBJ2-5; 7 nucleotides agree with TRBD2. Trimming cost V 2 bases and J 3 bases; bases outside gene matches: 6. From germline, CDR1 is SNHLY and CDR2 FYNNEI. This CDR3 is built from 15 residues. The CDR3 spells CASSEWGGLEETQYF. The CDR3 coding sequence is TGTGCCAGCAGTGAATGGGGGGGGTTAGAAGAGACCCAGTACTTC.

Only one count was recorded for this clone. The chain recombines TRBV29-1 with TRBJ2-1, with 8 bases lining up with TRBD2. V dropped 7 bases and J dropped 10; count of bases not matched to a gene: 6. CDR1 SQVTM and CDR2 ANQGSEA come from the germline V gene. The CDR3 extends over 11 amino acids. The CDR3 protein is CSAGGDREQFF. For the CDR3, the DNA is TGCAGCGCCGGGGGGGATAGAGAGCAGTTCTTC.

The V and J genes are TRBV30 and TRBJ2-7, with D possibly TRBD1 on 6 matching bases. The CDR3 has 13 amino acids. V lost 0 bases to trimming and J lost 3 bases, with 9 bases between them. CDR1 and CDR2 (germline): GTSNPN, SVGIG (reference sequence). CDR3: CAWSVQGLYEQYV. The DNA of the CDR3 is TGTGCCTGGAGTGTACAGGGCCTCTACGAGCAGTACGTC.

This sequence joins TRBV30 and TRBJ1-2; 9 nucleotides line up with TRBD1. CDR1 is GTSNPN, CDR2 SVGIG, per germline (reference sequence). The trim removed 3 bases at V and 8 bases at J, leaving 7 bases unmatched. The CDR3 consists of 13 residues. CDR3 sequence reads: CAWRGQGLGGYTF. The CDR3 nucleotides read TGTGCCTGGAGGGGACAGGGATTGGGCGGCTACACCTTC.

This clone was seen a single time. The V and J genes are TRBV10-1 and TRBJ2-3; 7 nucleotides match TRBD2. The CDR3 has 15 residues. V was clipped by 9 bases and J by 5 bases; unmatched bases: 14. Germline CDR1 reads WNHNN; CDR2 reads SYGVQD (reference sequence). The CDR3 is CASSSGERFGDTQYF. The CDR3 DNA sequence: TGCGCCAGTTCGAGCGGGGAAAGGTTTGGAGATACGCAGTATTTT.

This clone appeared a single time. The rearrangement links TRBV27 to TRBJ1-1; TRBD1 aligns across 8 bases. This CDR3 region has 13 residues. Germline V gene data show CDR1 as MNHEY and CDR2 as SMNVEV (reference sequence). Trimming took 3 bases from V and 11 from J; bases not matched to a gene: 8. CDR3 nucleotide sequence: TGTGCCAGCAGTTTTCGACAGGGGAGTTCCGCTTTCTTT. Translating it yields CASSFRQGSSAFF.

This chain connects TRBV30 to TRBJ2-7, with a weak D call TRBD2 (5 bases). V was trimmed by 1 base and J by 0 bases, leaving 13 bases between them. CDR1 and CDR2 (germline): GTSNPN, SVGIG (reference sequence). This CDR3 has 15 amino acids. The CDR3 DNA sequence: TGTGCCTGGAGTGACGAGCGGACCCCCTCCTACGAGCAGTACTTC. Its protein product is CAWSDERTPSYEQYF. Combining the CDR3 with reference TRBV30 and TRBJ2-7 gives the whole variable domain SQTIHQWPATLVQPVGSPLSLECTVEGTSNPNLYWYRQAAGRGLQLLFYSVGIGQISSEVPQNLSASRPQDRQFILSSKKLLLSDSGFYLCAWSDERTPSYEQYFGPGTRLTVT.

The chain is built from TRBV27 and TRBJ2-5; maybe TRBD2 (6 bases). The CDR3 length is 15 residues. Germline V gives CDR1 MNHEY, CDR2 SMNVEV (reference sequence). V was cut by 7 bases and J by 5 bases, with 20 bases left in between. Here the CDR3 reads CASTSLGLAPETQYF. The CDR3 bases are TGTGCCAGCACCTCGCTGGGGCTAGCGCCCGAGACCCAGTACTTC.

There are a few counts of this clone. The J gene is TRBJ2-2, the V gene TRBV11-2; TRBD2 aligns across 14 bases. This CDR3 contains 17 residues. Unmatched junction bases numbered 0, after V lost 3 bases and J lost 0 bases. CDR1 is SGHAT, CDR2 FQNNGV, per germline. CDR3 in amino acids: CASSLGLAGANTGELFF. In DNA form, the CDR3 reads TGTGCCAGCAGCTTGGGACTAGCGGGGGCGAACACCGGGGAGCTGTTTTTT.

This rearrangement joins TRBV7-2 to TRBJ2-3; the D is unclear. Germline V CDR1 and CDR2: SGHTA, FQGNSA. Trimming removed 5 bases from V and 1 base from J, with 13 bases in between. The CDR3 totals 15 residues. CDR3 coding DNA: TGTGCCAGCAGCATGCTTTCCCCAGGCACAGATACGCAGTATTTT. Its translation: CASSMLSPGTDTQYF.

The chain couples TRBV6-6 to TRBJ2-1; 10 nucleotides agree with TRBD2. J was trimmed by 5 bases and V by 5 bases; bases with no gene match: 6. From germline, CDR1 is MNHNY and CDR2 SVGAGI (reference sequence). CDR3 size: 15 residues. Here the CDR3 reads CASSQGLAGDNEQFF. DNA of the CDR3: TGTGCCAGCAGTCAAGGGCTAGCGGGAGACAATGAGCAGTTCTTC.

The V and J genes are TRBV11-2 and TRBJ2-2; no firm D call. The CDR3 consists of 12 residues. The V and J ends lost 2 bases and 7 bases respectively, with 5 bases between them. Germline CDR1 SGHAT, CDR2 FQNNGV. The CDR3 is CASSLIVGELFF. CDR3 nucleotides: TGTGCCAGCAGCTTAATCGTCGGGGAGCTGTTTTTT.

The chain has TRBV9 and TRBJ1-1; the D is unclear. Germline CDR1 reads SGDLS; CDR2 reads YYNGEE. This CDR3 has 15 residues. The V end was cut by 3 bases, the J end by 2 bases, with 14 bases between. The CDR3 here is CASSGPAGGNTEAFF. The CDR3 DNA reads as TGTGCCAGCAGCGGGCCGGCGGGAGGCAACACTGAAGCTTTCTTT.

The chain employs TRBV2 and TRBJ2-1, with 7 positions matching TRBD1. CDR3 length equals 13 residues. Germline values: CDR1 SNHLY, CDR2 FYNNEI. V was clipped by 6 bases and J by 12 bases; unmatched bases: 11. CDR3: CASRDDRVSSQFF. The CDR3 DNA is TGTGCCAGCAGGGACGACAGGGTGTCGTCGCAGTTCTTC.

This clone was picked up a small number of times. This rearrangement joins TRBV4-2 to TRBJ1-4, with TRBD1 matching over 8 bases. From germline, CDR1 is LGHNA and CDR2 YNFKEQ. The CDR3 is 20 residues long. V trimming: 0 bases; J trimming: 3 bases; junction bases outside the gene matches: 15. The CDR3 loop reads CASSQDWSIGRGRSNEKLFF. The CDR3, as DNA: TGTGCCAGCAGCCAAGATTGGTCTATCGGCAGGGGGCGTTCTAATGAAAAACTGTTTTTT.